This T cell receptor beta chain derives from a study of tumor-infiltrating lymphocytes in primary liver carcinoma (dated by TCRdb to about 2017). Background on the whole study: Of the five patients (three men and two women, aged 30 to 69 years), four had hepatocellular carcinoma and one had combined HCC and intrahepatic cholangiocarcinoma. The five patients had tumors staged T1-T3 N0M0, with maximum diameters ranging from roughly 4 to 10 cm. Each sample produced roughly 3.65 to 7.5 million productive TCRbeta reads, and read depth showed no significant difference between tissue types. For each liver tumor, the study sampled five regions along with adjacent normal tissue and blood, and applied TCRbeta repertoire sequencing, expression microarrays and whole-exome sequencing. A total of 35 or so specimens from 5 patients went through TCRbeta repertoire sequencing, namely 25 tumor regions, 5 adjacent noncancerous liver tissues and 5 peripheral blood samples. To link TCRbeta repertoire diversity with the local molecular phenotype, the roughly 26 tumor region samples were profiled using Agilent mRNA microarrays. High reproducibility was observed for the technical replicate repertoires, with mean shared-clone rates roughly 0.89 and correlation coefficients above 0.95. Broader findings and caveats from the paper: Only the TCR beta chain was sequenced, so true repertoire diversity is likely underestimated because unpaired alpha chains were not captured. Consistent with antigen-driven expansion, pairs of tumor regions showed higher repertoire overlap (mean around 36%) than either tumor-adjacent pairs (about 17%) or tumor-blood pairs (about 15%). Just about 7-25% of top clones turned up in all five regions of a tumor, which suggests spatial heterogeneity among tumor-infiltrating T cells. The top 250 clones made up a significantly larger repertoire fraction in tumors than in blood (p = 0.039). Because the samples were bulk and unsorted, CD4+ and CD8+ T cell repertoires could not be compared. With just 4 or 5 patients in the study, the authors point out that the findings should be validated in a larger study.

The germline V gene encodes CDR1 MNHEY and CDR2 SVGAGI. From the cysteine up to the phenylalanine, the CDR3 has a length of 15 residues. The sequence is cut down to CDR3 DNA, 45 bases in frame from base 1. Using a constant-region primer and ProtoScript II reverse transcriptase, TCRbeta-specific cDNA was reverse-transcribed from approximately 0.5 ug total RNA. Construction of the TCRbeta libraries relied on three nested rounds of multiplex PCR, following a slightly modified ARM-PCR procedure. Multiplex TRBV1-TRBV30 forward primers and a Cbeta reverse primer were used in the first two PCR rounds, each of which was run for approximately 9 cycles. Sample barcodes and Illumina adapters were attached in a final 25-cycle PCR using Deep VentR polymerase. Before sequencing, amplicons of 200-500 bp were gel-purified using a QIAquick gel extraction kit. An Illumina HiSeq 2500 was used to sequence the TCRbeta amplicons, generating 250-bp paired-end reads. The published analysis was carried out like this. Quality trimming of reads was performed with Trimmomatic v0.33, and paired reads were merged with FLASH v1.2.11 so that full CDR3 sequences could be recovered. V, D and J germline segments were assigned to the rearranged TCRbeta sequences by MiGEC v1.2.1b. Clonotype statistics and Shannon-Wiener diversity indices were computed with VDJtools v1.0.0. To reduce sampling bias, subsequent analyses other than the diversity analysis used only the 250 most abundant clonotypes in each sample. TCRdb applied fastp at Q25 and MiXCR to the public reads, then kept only in-frame beta chains. One record per CDR3 amino acid sequence lists the most common genes and DNA. These V and J calls rely on TCRdb rather than the paper's analysis. A total of 70,000 to 75,000 distinct CDR3 sequences appear in this sample, approximately 74% of them only once. About a quarter of the sample is held by the ten biggest clonotypes.

About this clonotype itself: Its cognate antigen has yet to be identified. At one boundary the junction diverges from the germline segment, which might be a read error.

Total RNA and DNA were co-extracted without cell sorting from approximately 20-30 mg of bulk tissue using the AllPrep DNA/RNA mini kit. Four to six patients with histopathologically diagnosed primary liver carcinoma underwent surgical resection in China between late 2015 and March 2016. Patients had chronic HBV infection and were treatment-naive at sampling. Each tumor was sampled at five spatially separated regions: the superior, inferior, left-lateral and right-lateral poles and the tumor centre. According to histology, viable tumor cells made up more than 75% of every tumor sample. Fresh tumor and adjacent tissue pieces were bisected, with one half stored in RNAlater at -80 degrees C and the other half sent for histology.

Sequenced sample: liver tumor tissue from sampling region 4. According to the study, the label for this sample's cell subset or site signals: tumor region T4, right-lateral pole. The receptor comes from a man aged 40-49 years with primary liver carcinoma and hepatitis B virus infection. This chain is built from TRBV6-5 and TRBJ2-3, and TRBD1 aligns with 10 junction nucleotides. The nucleotides are TGTGCCGGCAGTTACTCGACAGGGGGCGCAGATACGCAGTACTTT. It translates to CAGSYSTGGADTQYF.